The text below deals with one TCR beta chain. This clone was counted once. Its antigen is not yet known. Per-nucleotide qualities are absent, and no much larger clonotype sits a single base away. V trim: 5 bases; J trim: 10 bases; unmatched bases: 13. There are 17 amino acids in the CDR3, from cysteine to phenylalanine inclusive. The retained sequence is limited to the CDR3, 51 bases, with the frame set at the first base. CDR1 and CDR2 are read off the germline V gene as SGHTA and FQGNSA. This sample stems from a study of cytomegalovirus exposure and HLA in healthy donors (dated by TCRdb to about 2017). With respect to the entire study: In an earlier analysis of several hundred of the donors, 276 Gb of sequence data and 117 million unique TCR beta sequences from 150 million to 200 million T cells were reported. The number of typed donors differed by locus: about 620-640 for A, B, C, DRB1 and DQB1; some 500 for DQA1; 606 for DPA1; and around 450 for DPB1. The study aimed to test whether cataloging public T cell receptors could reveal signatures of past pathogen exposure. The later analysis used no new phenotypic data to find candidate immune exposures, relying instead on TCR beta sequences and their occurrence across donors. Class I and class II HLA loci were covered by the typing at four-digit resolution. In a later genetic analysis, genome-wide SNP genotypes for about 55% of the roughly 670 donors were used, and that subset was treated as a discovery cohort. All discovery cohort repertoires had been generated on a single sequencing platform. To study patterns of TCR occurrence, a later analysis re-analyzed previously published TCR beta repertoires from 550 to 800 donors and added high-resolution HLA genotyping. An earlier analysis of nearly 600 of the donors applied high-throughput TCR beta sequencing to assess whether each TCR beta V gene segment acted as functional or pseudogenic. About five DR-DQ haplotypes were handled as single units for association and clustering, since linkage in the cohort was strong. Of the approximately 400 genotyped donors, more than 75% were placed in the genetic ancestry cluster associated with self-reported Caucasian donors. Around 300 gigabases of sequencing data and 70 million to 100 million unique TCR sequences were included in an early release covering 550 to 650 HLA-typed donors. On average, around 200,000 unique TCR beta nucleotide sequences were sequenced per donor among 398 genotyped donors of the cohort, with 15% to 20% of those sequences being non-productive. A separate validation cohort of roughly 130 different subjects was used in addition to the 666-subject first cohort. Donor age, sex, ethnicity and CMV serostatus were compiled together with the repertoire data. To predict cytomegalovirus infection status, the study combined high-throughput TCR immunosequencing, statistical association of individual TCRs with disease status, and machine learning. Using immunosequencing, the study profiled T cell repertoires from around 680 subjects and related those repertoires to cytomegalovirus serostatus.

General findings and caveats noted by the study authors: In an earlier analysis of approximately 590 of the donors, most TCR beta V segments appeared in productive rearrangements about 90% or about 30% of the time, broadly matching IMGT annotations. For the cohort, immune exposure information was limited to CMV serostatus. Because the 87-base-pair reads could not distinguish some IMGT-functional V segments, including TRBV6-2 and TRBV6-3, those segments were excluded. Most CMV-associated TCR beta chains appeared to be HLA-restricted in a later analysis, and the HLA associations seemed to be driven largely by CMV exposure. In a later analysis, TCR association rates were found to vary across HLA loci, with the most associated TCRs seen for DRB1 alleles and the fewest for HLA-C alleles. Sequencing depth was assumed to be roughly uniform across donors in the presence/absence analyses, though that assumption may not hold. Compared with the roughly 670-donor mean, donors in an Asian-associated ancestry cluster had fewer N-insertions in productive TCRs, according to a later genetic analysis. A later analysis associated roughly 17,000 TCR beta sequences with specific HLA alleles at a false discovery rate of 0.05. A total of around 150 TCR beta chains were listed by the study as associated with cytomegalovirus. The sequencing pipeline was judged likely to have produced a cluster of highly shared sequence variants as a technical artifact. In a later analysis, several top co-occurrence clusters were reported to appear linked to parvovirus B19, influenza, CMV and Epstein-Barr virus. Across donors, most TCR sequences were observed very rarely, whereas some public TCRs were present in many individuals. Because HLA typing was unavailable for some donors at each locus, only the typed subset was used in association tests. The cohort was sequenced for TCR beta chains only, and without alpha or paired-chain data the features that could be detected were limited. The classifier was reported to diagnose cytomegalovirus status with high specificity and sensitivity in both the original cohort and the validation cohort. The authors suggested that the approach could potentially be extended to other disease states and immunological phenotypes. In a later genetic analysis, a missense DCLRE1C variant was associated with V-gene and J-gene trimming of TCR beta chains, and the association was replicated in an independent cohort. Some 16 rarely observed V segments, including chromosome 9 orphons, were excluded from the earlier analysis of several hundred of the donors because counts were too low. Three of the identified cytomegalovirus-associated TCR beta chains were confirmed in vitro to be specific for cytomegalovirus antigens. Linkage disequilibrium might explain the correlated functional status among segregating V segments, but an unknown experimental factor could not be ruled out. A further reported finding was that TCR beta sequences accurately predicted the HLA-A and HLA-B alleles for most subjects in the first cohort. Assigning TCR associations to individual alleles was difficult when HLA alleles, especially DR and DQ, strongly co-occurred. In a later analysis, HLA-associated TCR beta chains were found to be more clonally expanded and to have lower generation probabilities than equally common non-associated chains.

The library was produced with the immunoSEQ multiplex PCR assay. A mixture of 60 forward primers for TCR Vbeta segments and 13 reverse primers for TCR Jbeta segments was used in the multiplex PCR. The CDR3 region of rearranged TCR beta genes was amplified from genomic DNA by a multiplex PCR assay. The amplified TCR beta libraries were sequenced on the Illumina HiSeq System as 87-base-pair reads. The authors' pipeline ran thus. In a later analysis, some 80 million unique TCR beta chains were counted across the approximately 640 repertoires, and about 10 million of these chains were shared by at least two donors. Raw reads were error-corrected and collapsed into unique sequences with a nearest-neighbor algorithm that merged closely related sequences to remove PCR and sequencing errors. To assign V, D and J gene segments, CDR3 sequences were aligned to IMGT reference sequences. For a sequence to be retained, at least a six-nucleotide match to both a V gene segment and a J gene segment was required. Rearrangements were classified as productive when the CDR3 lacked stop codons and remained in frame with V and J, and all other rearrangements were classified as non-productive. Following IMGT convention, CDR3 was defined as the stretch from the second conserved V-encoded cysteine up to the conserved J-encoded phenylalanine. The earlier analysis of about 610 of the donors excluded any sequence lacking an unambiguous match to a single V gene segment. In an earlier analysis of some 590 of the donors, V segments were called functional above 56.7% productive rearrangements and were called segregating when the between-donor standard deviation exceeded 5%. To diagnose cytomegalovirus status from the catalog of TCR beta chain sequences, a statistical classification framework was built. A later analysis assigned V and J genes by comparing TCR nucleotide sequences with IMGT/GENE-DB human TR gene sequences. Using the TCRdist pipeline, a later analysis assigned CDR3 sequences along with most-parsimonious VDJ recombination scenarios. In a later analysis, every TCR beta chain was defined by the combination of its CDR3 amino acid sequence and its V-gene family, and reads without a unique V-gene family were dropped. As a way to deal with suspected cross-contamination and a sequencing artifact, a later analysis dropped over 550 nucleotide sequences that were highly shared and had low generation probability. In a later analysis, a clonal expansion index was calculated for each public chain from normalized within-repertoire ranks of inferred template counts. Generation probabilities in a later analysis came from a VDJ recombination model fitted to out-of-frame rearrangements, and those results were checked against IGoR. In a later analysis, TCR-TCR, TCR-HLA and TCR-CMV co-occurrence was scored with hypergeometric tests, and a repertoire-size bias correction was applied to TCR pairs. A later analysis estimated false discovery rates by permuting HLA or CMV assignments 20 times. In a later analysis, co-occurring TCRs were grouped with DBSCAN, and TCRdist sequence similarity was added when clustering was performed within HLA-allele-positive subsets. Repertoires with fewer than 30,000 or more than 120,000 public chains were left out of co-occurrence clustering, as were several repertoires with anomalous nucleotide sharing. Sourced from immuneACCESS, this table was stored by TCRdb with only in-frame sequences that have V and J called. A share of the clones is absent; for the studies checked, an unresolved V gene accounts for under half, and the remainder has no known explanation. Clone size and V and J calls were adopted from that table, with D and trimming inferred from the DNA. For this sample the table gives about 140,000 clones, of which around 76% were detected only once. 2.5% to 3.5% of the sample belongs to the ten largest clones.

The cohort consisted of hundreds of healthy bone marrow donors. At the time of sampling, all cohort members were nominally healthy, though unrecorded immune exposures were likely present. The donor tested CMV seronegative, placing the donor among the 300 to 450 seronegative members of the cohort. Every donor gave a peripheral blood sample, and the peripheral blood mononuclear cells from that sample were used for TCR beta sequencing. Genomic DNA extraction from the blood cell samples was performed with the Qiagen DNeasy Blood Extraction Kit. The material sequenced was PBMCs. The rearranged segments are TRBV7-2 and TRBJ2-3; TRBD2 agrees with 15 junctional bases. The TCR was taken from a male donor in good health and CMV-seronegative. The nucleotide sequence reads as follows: TGTGCCAGCAGCCCGGGACTAGCGGGAGGTCCCCTCCACTCGCAGTATTTT. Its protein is CASSPGLAGGPLHSQYF.